The clone carrying this TCR gamma chain was detected a few times. What it binds is not known. The sorted cells were CD3+ Vdelta1+ Vdelta2- thymocytes from alphabeta-depleted thymus. Vdelta1+ thymocyte sorts reached between 98% and 99.6% purity. This record belongs to a study of Vδ1+ human thymocytes. Study findings and constraints: Despite high sort purity, roughly 20% of thymic T cell receptor delta sequences were Vdelta2. Thymic TRG and TRD repertoires appeared highly polyclonal.

The CDR3 has 13 residues. Losses at the gene ends were 6 bases for V and 9 bases for J; bases not matched to a gene: 14. Germline V CDR1 and CDR2: VTNTFY, YDVSTARD (reference sequence). Sequences come from RNA converted to cDNA by reverse transcription. The CDR3 regions were amplified by multiplex PCR from V-gene primers to a constant-region primer. TCRdb reprocessed the multiplex PCR reads through CATT. The table records 35,000 or so gamma-chain clones, 20% of them present only once. Sequencing was carried out using Vdelta1+ gamma-delta thymocytes from the thymus. Subset given: FACS-sorted CD3+ TCRalphabeta- TCRVdelta1+ TCRVdelta2- thymocytes. The clonotype was recovered from a girl less than two years old who had congenital heart surgery. The chain couples TRGV3 to TRGJ1 or TRGJ2. The CDR3 spells CATWQGKGFKKLF. CDR3 coding DNA: TGTGCCACCTGGCAAGGCAAAGGATTTAAGAAACTCTTT.